This TCR beta chain emerged from a study of human T cells and chemical hapten exposure. Study details: While the approximately 24-week study was under way, patients received diphenylcyclopropenone on the scalp every week. Study-wide results and limits: Following DPC sensitization, TCRs present above 1 in 1000 frequency showed no change. Expanded TCR sets contained significantly more large CDR3 similarity clusters than controls.

Documented time point: patch test 2, 6 weeks after DPC sensitization. As for treatment: therapeutic diphenylcyclopropenone sensitization with weekly scalp DPC. Ahead of applying each patch test, blood was sampled. CDR1 is SGHTA, CDR2 FQGNSA, per germline. V lost 1 base, J lost 6 bases, and 6 bases lay in between. The CDR3 consists of 12 residues. In TCRdb, the RACE reads were re-called with MiXCR into one record per CDR3 protein. Of under 450,000 distinct CDR3 sequences listed, about 6% are singletons. This clonotype was found many times. Its antigen is as yet unknown. The TCR was taken from a woman between 18 and 29 years old with alopecia areata. Some clones in this sample may be carry-over from other donors' samples. The V call is TRBV7-2, the J call TRBJ1-2; the D is unclear. The sample was whole blood, taken in connection with sensitization to the hapten diphenylcyclopropenone (DPC). The CDR3 protein is CASSLDRNGYTF. DNA for the CDR3: TGTGCCAGCAGCTTAGATCGGAATGGCTACACCTTC.